There are a few counts of the clone carrying this T cell receptor beta chain. The record originates from a study of blood T cell repertoires in COVID-19. Looking at the study overall: Acute and convalescent COVID-19 specimens originated in the United States, Italy and Spain. PBMCs, B-cell-depleted T cells, or T cells provided the cDNA or gDNA that made up the material.

Seattle-derived patients entered the study during active infection and were followed longitudinally. V lost 6 bases and J lost 4, with 18 bases in between. In germline, CDR1 is MNHEY, CDR2 SMNVEV (reference sequence). The length of the CDR3 is 15 residues. In the authors' workflow: Amplification with reference gene primers provided the estimates of nucleated cell counts. Sequencing used immunoSEQ multiplex PCR; TCRdb keeps in-frame clones, though not all of them. For V, J and clone size, that table is used; D and trimming come from the DNA. The sample contains about 300,000 clones, just over 90% of which appear only once.

The origin of this receptor is a young woman with COVID-19, enrolled during active disease. The V call is TRBV27, the J call TRBJ1-1; tentative D call: TRBD1 (6 bases). The source material was peripheral blood. The CDR3 region has the DNA TGTGCCAGCAGATCCATCAGGGGTATAGGCACTGAAGCTTTCTTT. Translation gives CASRSIRGIGTEAFF.